The 10 T cell receptor beta chains in this list originate from one sample, sequenced in a study of blood T cell repertoires in COVID-19. TCRdb's copy holds only in-frame clones and misses some; the assay was immunoSEQ multiplex PCR. This table holds tens of thousands of clones, roughly 90% found once. The sample taken for sequencing was peripheral blood. The receptors come from a human donor with active COVID-19. The donor label of this sample is uncertain.

J is TRBJ2-7 and V is TRBV6-5, with TRBD1 matching 7 bases. This CDR3 spans 13 amino acids. Germline CDR1 reads MNHEY; CDR2 reads SVGAGI. Germline trimming cut 2 bases from V and 7 bases from J; bases unmatched to any gene: 5. The CDR3 region has the DNA TGTGCCAGCAGTTACAGGGGGCTGGGGGAGCAGTACTTC. It translates to CASSYRGLGEQYF.

CDR3 region: CATSTDRGTHSPLHF. Written as DNA, the CDR3 is TGTGCCACCAGCACGGACAGGGGGACCCATTCACCCCTCCACTTT. The gene calls are TRBV15 and TRBJ1-6; 10 positions agree with TRBD1. The CDR3 runs 15 residues. CDR1 is LNHNV and CDR2 is YYDKDF in the germline V gene (reference sequence). With V trimmed by 4 bases and J by 8 bases, 5 bases remained unmatched. Drawing the rest from reference TRBV15 and TRBJ1-6, the complete variable domain is DAMVIQNPRYQVTQFGKPVTLSCSQTLNHNVMYWYQQKSSQAPKLLFHYYDKDFNNEADTPDNFQSRRPNTSFCFLDIRSPGLGDTAMYLCATSTDRGTHSPLHFGNGTRLTVT.

The chain joins TRBV7-8 to TRBJ2-7; maybe TRBD2 (6 bases). Germline CDR1 SGHVS, CDR2 FQNEAQ. With 2 bases removed from V and 2 bases from J, the gap between germline ends came to 10 bases. This CDR3 is 14 amino acids long. CDR3 residues: CASSLPGTPYEQYF. DNA for the CDR3: TGTGCCAGCAGCTTACCGGGGACTCCCTACGAGCAGTACTTC.

The chain has TRBV18 and TRBJ1-4; tentatively, D is TRBD1 (6 bases). Germline CDR1 is KGHSH and CDR2 is LQKENI. V gave up 2 bases and J gave up 8 bases, with 15 bases separating them. The CDR3 covers 15 residues. Here the CDR3 reads CASSPIAGVREKLFF. The CDR3 DNA sequence: TGTGCCAGCTCACCAATAGCAGGGGTCCGGGAAAAACTGTTTTTT.

This chain connects TRBV5-4 to TRBJ2-2; 8 bases agree with TRBD2. This CDR3 is built from 17 residues. V lost 1 base, J lost 8 bases, and 13 bases stayed unmatched. Germline lookup yields CDR1 SGHNT and CDR2 YYREEE (reference sequence). CDR3 DNA sequence: TGTGCCAGCAGCTTGTCTGGATGGCGGGGGGCGTCGGGGGAGCTGTTTTTT. Its protein product is CASSLSGWRGASGELFF.

The chain joins TRBV29-1 to TRBJ1-1; D may be TRBD1 (6 bases). Deletions cut 4 bases from V and 1 base from J, with 13 bases between. CDR1 and CDR2 from the germline V gene are SQVTM and ANQGSEA. The CDR3 is made up of 14 amino acids. The CDR3 loop reads CSVGAGGQNTEAFF. The DNA for the CDR3 is TGCAGCGTTGGGGCCGGGGGGCAGAACACTGAAGCTTTCTTT.

This clone has only one observation. The chain uses TRBV4-2 and TRBJ2-1, with D perhaps matching TRBD2 (6 bases). V gave up 0 bases and J gave up 0 bases, with 15 bases separating them. Germline V gene sequence: CDR1 LGHNA, CDR2 YNFKEQ. The length of the CDR3 is 18 residues. The CDR3, as DNA: TGTGCCAGCAGCCAAGATAGAGGCGGGGCCCACTCCTACAATGAGCAGTTCTTC. This translates into CASSQDRGGAHSYNEQFF.

This chain links TRBV29-1 with TRBJ1-2, with D possibly TRBD1 on 5 matching bases. The CDR3 is 11 residues long. CDR1 and CDR2 from the germline V gene are SQVTM and ANQGSEA. DNA of the CDR3: TGCAGTGTGGGGAGGGCAGGGGGCTACACCTTC. Amino acid sequence: CSVGRAGGYTF. The full variable domain, with the rest looked up from reference TRBV29-1 and TRBJ1-2, is SAVISQKPSRDICQRGTSLTIQCQVDSQVTMMFWYRQQPGQSLTLIATANQGSEATYESGFVIDKFPISRPNLTFSTLTVSNMSPEDSSIYLCSVGRAGGYTFGSGTRLTVV.

V is TRBV7-9 and J is TRBJ1-2; TRBD1 matches at 8 bases. Germline V lookup: CDR1 SEHNR, CDR2 FQNEAQ (reference sequence). V shed 10 bases and J 8 bases; nucleotides not matched to a gene: 12. The CDR3 contains 13 residues. The CDR3 region is CAIEDRAKGGYTF. The CDR3 DNA reads TGTGCCATCGAGGACAGGGCCAAAGGGGGCTACACCTTC.

This clone was recorded only once. For the CDR3, the DNA is TGTGCCAGCAGTGAATGGCAGCAGGGGTTTTATGGCTACACCTTC. Its protein product is CASSEWQQGFYGYTF. The rearrangement links TRBV2 to TRBJ1-2; D might be TRBD1 (6 bases). V lost 2 bases and J lost 5, with 15 bases in between. CDR3 size: 15 residues. Germline V CDR1 and CDR2: SNHLY, FYNNEI.